This T cell receptor (beta chain) was captured in a study of human T cells and chemical hapten exposure. This clonotype was counted many times. Each CDR3 protein gets one entry after TCRdb re-called the RACE reads with MiXCR. The repertoire has under 75,000 distinct CDR3 sequences, around 10% of them found once; the top ten carry 1.4%. The time point: patch test 3, about 24 weeks after DPC sensitization. The treatment here: therapeutic diphenylcyclopropenone sensitization with weekly scalp DPC. Deletions cut 4 bases from V and 1 base from J, with 15 bases between. The CDR3 runs to 15 residues. Germline CDR1 reads SGDLS; CDR2 reads YYNGEE.

The material was whole blood, obtained in connection with sensitization to the hapten diphenylcyclopropenone (DPC). The chain is built from TRBV9 and TRBJ2-7, with D maybe TRBD1 (5 bases). The clonotype comes from a woman between 50 and 59 years old with alopecia areata. Some clones in this sample may be carry-over from other donors' samples. The CDR3 here is CASSSHGAESYEQYF. As DNA, the CDR3 is TGTGCCAGCAGCTCACATGGGGCGGAGTCCTACGAGCAGTACTTC.